These T cell receptor beta chains were read from a single sample in a study of breast tumors, draining lymph nodes, adjacent tissues. One entry per CDR3 protein, called by TCRdb with MiXCR from the multiplex PCR reads. The data hold under 300,000 distinct CDR3 sequences, with 30% to 35% observed a single time. Sequenced input: axillary lymph node tissue. These receptors all come from a female donor with breast cancer. Some clones in this sample may be carry-over from other donors' samples. Both conserved end residues are part of each CDR3. Fields, in order: V gene, clone size, D gene, J gene, CDR3 DNA, CDR3 protein. D genes are given only for firm matches. Size is omitted from some rows. Given values are once, few, many or a class for expanded clones.

>TRBV24-1|many|TRBD1|TRBJ2-1
TGTGCCACCAGTGATAACACCGGGACAGTCTACAATGAGCAGTTCTTC
CATSDNTGTVYNEQFF
>TRBV5-8|NA|NA|TRBJ2-7
TGTGCCAGCAGTTCGACAACAACCGCGAACGAGCAGTACTTC
CASSSTTTANEQYF
>TRBV5-5|many|NA|TRBJ2-3
TGTGCCAGCAGCTTCCCAGTACGCACAGATACGCAGTATTTT
CASSFPVRTDTQYF
>TRBV12-5|many|NA|TRBJ2-2
TGTGCTAGTGGTTTGGGTCTCCAAAACACCGGGGAGCTGTTTTTT
CASGLGLQNTGELFF
>TRBV2|NA|NA|TRBJ1-5
NA
CASSVERVWRAVLRAGHQHF
>TRBV5-4|many|NA|TRBJ2-6
TGTGCCAGCAGCTTGACTGGGGCCAACGTCCTGACTTTC
CASSLTGANVLTF
>TRBV6-2/TRBV6-3|NA|TRBD1|TRBJ1-6
TGTGCCAGCAGCAAAAGGGGACAGGCAAATTCACCCCTCCACTTT
CASSKRGQANSPLHF
>TRBV20-1|NA|TRBD2|TRBJ2-5
TGCAGTGCTAGAGCAGCAGCGGGAACGCCGTACTTC
CSARAAAGTPYF
>TRBV19|many|NA|TRBJ2-1
TGTGCCAGTAGTATAGATCCCTCCATCCTGGCGGGAAGGTACAATGAGCAGTTCTTC
CASSIDPSILAGRYNEQFF
>TRBV7-2|once|NA|TRBJ1-3
TGTGCCGGCAGCAAAGACCCGGGCGGAGTGGCCGGAAACACCATATATTTT
CAGSKDPGGVAGNTIYF